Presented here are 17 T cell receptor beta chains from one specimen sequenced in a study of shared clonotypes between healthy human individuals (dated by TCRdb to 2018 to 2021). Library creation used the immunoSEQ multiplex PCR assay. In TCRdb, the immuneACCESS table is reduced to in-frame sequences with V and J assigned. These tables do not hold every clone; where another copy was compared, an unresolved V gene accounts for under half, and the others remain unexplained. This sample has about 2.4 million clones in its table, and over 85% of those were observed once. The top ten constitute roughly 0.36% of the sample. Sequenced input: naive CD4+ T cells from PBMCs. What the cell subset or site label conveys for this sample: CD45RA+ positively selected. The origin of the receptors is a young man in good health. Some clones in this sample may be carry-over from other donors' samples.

The chain's CDR3 is CASSLRSETAKNIQYF. DNA for the CDR3: TGTGCCAGCAGTTTACGCTCGGAGACCGCCAAAAACATTCAGTACTTC. The rearrangement joins TRBV28 to TRBJ2-4; D remains unclear. Germline assignment: CDR1 MDHEN and CDR2 SYDVKM. V lost 2 bases and J lost 1, with 12 bases in between. The CDR3 runs 16 residues.

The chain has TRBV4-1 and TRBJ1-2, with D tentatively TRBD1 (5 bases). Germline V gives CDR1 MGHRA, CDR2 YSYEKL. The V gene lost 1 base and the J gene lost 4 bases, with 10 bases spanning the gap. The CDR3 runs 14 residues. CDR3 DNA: TGCGCCAGCAGCCAAGGAACAGGCGCCTATGGCTACACCTTC. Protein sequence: CASSQGTGAYGYTF.

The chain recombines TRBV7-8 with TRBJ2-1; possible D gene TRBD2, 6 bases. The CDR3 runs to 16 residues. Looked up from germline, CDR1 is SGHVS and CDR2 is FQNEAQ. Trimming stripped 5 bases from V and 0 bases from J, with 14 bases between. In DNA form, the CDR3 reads TGTGCCAGCAGCAAGAGGACTACCAGCTCCTACAATGAGCAGTTCTTC. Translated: CASSKRTTSSYNEQFF.

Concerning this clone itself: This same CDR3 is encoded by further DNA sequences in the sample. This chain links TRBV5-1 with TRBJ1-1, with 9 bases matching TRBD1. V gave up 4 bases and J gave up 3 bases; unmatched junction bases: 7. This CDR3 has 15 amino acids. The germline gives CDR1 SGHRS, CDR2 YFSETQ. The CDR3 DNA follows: TGCGCCAGCAGCGACCCCGGGACAGGGTACACTGAAGCTTTCTTT. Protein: CASSDPGTGYTEAFF.

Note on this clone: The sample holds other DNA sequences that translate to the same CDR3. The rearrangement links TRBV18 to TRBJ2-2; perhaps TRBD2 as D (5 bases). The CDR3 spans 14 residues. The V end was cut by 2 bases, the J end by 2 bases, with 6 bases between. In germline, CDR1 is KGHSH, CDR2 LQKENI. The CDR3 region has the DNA TGTGCCAGCTCACCAGGACTCAACACCGGGGAGCTGTTTTTT. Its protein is CASSPGLNTGELFF.

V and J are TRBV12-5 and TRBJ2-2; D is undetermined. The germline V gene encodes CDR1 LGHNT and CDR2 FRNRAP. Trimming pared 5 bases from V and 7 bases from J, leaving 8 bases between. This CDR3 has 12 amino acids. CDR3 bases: TGTGCTAGTGGTCCGAGTTACGGGGAGCTGTTTTTT. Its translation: CASGPSYGELFF.

The CDR3 spells CASSFRQGVQPQHF. The CDR3 DNA follows: TGTGCCAGCAGTTTCAGACAGGGGGTCCAGCCCCAGCATTTT. V and J are TRBV27 and TRBJ1-5, with TRBD1 matching 9 bases. The CDR3 extends over 14 amino acids. CDR1 MNHEY and CDR2 SMNVEV come from the germline V gene (reference sequence). V gave up 3 bases and J gave up 7 bases; unmatched junction bases: 4.

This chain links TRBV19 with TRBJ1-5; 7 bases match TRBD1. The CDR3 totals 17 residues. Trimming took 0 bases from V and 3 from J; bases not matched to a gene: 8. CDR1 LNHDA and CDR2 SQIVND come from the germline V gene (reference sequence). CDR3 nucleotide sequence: TGTGCCAGTAGTATAGACGAGGACAGGACTCCCAATCAGCCCCAGCATTTT. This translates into CASSIDEDRTPNQPQHF.

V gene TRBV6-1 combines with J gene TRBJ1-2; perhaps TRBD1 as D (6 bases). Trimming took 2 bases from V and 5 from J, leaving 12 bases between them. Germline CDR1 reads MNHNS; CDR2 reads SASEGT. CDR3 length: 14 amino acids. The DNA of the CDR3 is TGTGCCAGCAGTGAAAGCGACAGGTATTATGGCTACACCTTC. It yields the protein CASSESDRYYGYTF.

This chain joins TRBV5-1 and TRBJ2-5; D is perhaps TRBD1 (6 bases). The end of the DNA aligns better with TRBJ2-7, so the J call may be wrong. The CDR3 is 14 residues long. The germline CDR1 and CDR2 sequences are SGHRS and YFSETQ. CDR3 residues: CASSSSTGPHEQYF. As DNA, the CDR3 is TGCGCCAGCAGCTCCTCAACAGGGCCCCACGAGCAGTACTTC.

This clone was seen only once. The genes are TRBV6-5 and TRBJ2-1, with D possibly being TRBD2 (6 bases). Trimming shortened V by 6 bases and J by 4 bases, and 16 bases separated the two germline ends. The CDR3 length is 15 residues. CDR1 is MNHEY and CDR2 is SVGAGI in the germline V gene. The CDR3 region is CASRKGTPRYNEQFF. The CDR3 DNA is TGTGCCAGCAGAAAGGGGACTCCAAGATACAATGAGCAGTTCTTC.

The CDR3 protein is CASSLDVGVETQYF. For the CDR3, the DNA is TGCGCCAGCAGCTTGGACGTGGGTGTGGAGACCCAGTACTTC. This chain connects TRBV5-1 to TRBJ2-5; D not certain. Germline lookup yields CDR1 SGHRS and CDR2 YFSETQ. CDR3 size: 14 residues. The V end was cut by 0 bases, the J end by 5 bases, with 11 bases between.

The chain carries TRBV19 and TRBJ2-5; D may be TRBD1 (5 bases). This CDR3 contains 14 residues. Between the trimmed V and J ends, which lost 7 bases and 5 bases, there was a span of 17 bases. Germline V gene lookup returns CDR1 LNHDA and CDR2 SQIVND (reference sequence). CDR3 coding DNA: TGTGCCAGTACCCCCGGCGGACATACCGAGACCCAGTACTTC. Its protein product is CASTPGGHTETQYF.

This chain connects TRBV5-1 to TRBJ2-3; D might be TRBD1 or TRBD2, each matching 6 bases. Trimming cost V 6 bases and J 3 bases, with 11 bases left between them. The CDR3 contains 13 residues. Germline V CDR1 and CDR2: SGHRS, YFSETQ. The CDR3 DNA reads TGCGCCAGCACCCAGGGGACTACAGATACGCAGTATTTT. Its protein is CASTQGTTDTQYF.

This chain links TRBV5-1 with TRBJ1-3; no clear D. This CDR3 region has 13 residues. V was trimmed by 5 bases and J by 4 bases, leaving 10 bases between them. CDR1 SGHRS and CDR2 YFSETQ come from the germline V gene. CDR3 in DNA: TGCGCCAGCAGTTATGGTTCGGGAAACACCATATATTTT. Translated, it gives CASSYGSGNTIYF.

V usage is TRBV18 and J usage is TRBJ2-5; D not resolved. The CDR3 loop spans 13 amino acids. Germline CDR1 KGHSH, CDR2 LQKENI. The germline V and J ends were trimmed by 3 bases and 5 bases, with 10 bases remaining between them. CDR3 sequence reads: CASSPIVQETQYF. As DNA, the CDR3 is TGTGCCAGCTCACCGATAGTACAGGAGACCCAGTACTTC.

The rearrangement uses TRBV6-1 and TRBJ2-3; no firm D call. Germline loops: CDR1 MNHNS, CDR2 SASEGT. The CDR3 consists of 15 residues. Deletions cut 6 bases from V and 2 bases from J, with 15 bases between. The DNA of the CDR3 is TGTGCCAGCAGCAGAAGCCAGACACTCACAGATACGCAGTATTTT. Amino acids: CASSRSQTLTDTQYF.